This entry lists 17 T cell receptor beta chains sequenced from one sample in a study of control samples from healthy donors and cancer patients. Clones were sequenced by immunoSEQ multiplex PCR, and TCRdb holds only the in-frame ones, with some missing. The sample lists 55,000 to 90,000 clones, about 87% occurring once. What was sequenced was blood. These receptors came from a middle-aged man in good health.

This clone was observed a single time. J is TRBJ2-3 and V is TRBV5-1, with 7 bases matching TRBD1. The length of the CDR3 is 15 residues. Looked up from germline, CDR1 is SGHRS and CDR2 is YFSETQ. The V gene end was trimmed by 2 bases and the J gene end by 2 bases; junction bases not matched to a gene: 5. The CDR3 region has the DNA TGCGCCAGCAGCTTACAGGGGATCCCCACAGATACGCAGTATTTT. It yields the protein CASSLQGIPTDTQYF.

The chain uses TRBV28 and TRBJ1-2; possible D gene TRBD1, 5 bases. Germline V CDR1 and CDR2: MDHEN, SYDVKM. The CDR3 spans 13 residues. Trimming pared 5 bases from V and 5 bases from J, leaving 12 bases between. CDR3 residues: CASSRGIGYGYTF. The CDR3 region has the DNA TGTGCCAGCAGTCGGGGGATTGGGTATGGCTACACCTTC.

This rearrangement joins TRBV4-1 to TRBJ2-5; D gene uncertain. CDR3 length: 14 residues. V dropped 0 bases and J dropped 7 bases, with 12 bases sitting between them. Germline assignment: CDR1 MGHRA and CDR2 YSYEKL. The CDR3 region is CASSQEDRAGTQYF. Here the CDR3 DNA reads TGCGCCAGCAGCCAAGAGGACCGGGCCGGGACCCAGTACTTC.

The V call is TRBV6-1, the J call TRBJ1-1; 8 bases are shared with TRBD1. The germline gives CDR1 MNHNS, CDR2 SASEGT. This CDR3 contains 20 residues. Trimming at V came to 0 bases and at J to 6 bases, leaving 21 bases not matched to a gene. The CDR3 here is CASSEAPTGQGSGRGPEAFF. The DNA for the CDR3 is TGTGCCAGCAGTGAAGCGCCCACTGGACAGGGCTCCGGAAGGGGCCCTGAAGCTTTCTTT.

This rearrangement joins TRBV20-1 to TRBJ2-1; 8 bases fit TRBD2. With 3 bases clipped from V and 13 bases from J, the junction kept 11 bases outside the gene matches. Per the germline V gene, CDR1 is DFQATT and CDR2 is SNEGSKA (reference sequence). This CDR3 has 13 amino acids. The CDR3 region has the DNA TGCAGTGCTAGTGTGGTAATAGCGGGATATCAGTTCTTC. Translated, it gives CSASVVIAGYQFF.

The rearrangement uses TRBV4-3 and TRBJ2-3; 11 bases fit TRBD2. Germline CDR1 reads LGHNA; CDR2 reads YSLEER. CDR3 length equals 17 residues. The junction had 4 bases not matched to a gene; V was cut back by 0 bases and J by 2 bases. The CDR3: CASSQDLAGGATDTQYF. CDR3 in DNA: TGCGCCAGCAGCCAAGATCTAGCGGGGGGCGCCACAGATACGCAGTATTTT.

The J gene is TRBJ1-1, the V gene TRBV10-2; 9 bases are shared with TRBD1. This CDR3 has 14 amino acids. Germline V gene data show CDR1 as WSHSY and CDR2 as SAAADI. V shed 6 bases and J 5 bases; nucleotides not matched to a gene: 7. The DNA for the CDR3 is TGCGCCAGCAGCGAACAGGGGGCGCTAACTGAAGCTTTCTTT. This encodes CASSEQGALTEAFF.

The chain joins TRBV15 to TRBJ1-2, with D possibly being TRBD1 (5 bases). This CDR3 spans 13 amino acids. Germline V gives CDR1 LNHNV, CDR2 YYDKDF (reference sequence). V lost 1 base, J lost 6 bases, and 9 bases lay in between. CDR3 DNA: TGTGCCACCAGCAGAGGGACACTGGATGGCTACACCTTC. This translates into CATSRGTLDGYTF.

This CDR3 is CASSAGTGGEEQYF. CDR3 coding DNA: TGCGCCAGCAGCGCCGGGACAGGGGGTGAAGAGCAGTACTTC. This chain joins TRBV5-1 and TRBJ2-7; TRBD1 matches 11 bases. CDR1 and CDR2 from the germline V gene are SGHRS and YFSETQ. V lost 4 bases to trimming and J lost 7 bases; unmatched junction nucleotides: 7. The CDR3 runs 14 residues. Full variable domain (remainder filled in from reference TRBV5-1 and TRBJ2-7): KAGVTQTPRYLIKTRGQQVTLSCSPISGHRSVSWYQQTPGQGLQFLFEYFSETQRNKGNFPGRFSGRQFSNSRSEMNVSTLELGDSALYLCASSAGTGGEEQYFGPGTRLTVT.

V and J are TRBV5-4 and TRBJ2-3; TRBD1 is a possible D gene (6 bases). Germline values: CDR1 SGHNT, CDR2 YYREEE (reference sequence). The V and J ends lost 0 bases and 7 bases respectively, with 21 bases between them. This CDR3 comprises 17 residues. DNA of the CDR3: TGTGCCAGCAGCTTGGTGGGGCTGATTTCGGGACACCATACGCAGTATTTT. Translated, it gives CASSLVGLISGHHTQYF.

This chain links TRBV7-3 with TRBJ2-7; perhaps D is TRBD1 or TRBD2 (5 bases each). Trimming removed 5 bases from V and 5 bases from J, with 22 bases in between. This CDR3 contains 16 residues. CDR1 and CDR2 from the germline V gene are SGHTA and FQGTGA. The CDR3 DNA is TGTGCCAGCAGCCTCGGGACGGACGTACCTTTTGACGAGCAGTACTTC. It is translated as CASSLGTDVPFDEQYF.

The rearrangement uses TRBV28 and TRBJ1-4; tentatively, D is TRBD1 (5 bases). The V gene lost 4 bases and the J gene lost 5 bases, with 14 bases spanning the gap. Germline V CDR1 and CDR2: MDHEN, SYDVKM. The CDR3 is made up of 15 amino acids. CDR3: CASSSNQGRNEKLFF. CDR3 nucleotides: TGTGCCAGCAGTTCCAATCAGGGAAGAAATGAAAAACTGTTTTTT.

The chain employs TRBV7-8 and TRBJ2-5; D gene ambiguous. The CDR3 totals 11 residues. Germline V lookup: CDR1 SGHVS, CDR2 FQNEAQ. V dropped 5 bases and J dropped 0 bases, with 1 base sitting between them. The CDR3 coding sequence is TGTGCCAGCAGCAACCAAGAGACCCAGTACTTC. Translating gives CASSNQETQYF.

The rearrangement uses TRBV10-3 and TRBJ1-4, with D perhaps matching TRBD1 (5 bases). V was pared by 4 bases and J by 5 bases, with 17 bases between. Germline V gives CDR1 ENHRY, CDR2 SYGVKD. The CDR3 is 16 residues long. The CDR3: CAISVLKQGTNEKLFF. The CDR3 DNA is TGTGCCATCAGTGTGCTCAAGCAGGGAACCAATGAAAAACTGTTTTTT.

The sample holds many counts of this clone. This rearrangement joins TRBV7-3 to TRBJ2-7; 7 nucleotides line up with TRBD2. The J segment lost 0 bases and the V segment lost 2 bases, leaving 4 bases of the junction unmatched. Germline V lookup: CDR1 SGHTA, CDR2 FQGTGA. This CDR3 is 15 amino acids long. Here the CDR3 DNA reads TGTGCCAGCAGCTTATTCGGGGGGAGCTCCTACGAGCAGTACTTC. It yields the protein CASSLFGGSSYEQYF.

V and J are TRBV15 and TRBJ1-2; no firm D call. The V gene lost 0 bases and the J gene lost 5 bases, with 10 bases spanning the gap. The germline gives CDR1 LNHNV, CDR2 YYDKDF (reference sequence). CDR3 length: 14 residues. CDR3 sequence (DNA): TGTGCCACCAGCAGAGAACGGCAGCCTTATGGCTACACCTTC. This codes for CATSRERQPYGYTF.

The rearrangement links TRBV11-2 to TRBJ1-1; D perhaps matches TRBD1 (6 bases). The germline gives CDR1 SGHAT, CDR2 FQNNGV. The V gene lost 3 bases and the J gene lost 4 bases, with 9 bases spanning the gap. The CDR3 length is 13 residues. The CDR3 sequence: CASSFTGTTEAFF. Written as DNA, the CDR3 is TGTGCCAGCAGCTTTACAGGGACCACTGAAGCTTTCTTT.